A selection of T cell receptor beta chains follows, all from one sample in a study of shared clonotypes between healthy human individuals. The assay was immunoSEQ multiplex PCR, and TCRdb's table has in-frame clones only and misses some. The sample has about 560,000 clones; around 76% are singletons. Material: PBMCs. The receptors come from a woman in her thirties or forties in good health. Some clones in this sample may be carry-over from other donors' samples. CDR3s include the opening cysteine and the closing phenylalanine or tryptophan. A D gene is named only where the DNA matches it firmly. Size is stated for part of the rows, as once, few or many counts, or as a class when the clone is expanded.

d_gene,abundance,j_gene,v_gene,CDR3aa,CDR3nt
TRBD1,NA,TRBJ2-3,TRBV28,CASSSVGQALFTDTQYF,TGTGCCAGCAGTTCTGTGGGACAGGCTCTATTTACCGATACGCAGTATTTT
NA,NA,TRBJ1-1,TRBV5-6,CASSFRPGGYTEAFF,TGTGCCAGCAGCTTCCGCCCGGGAGGGTACACTGAAGCTTTCTTT
NA,NA,TRBJ2-2,TRBV18,CASPGLMNTGELFF,TGTGCCAGCCCGGGACTCATGAACACCGGGGAGCTGTTTTTT
NA,NA,TRBJ2-5,TRBV11-2,CASSLQRDGTQYF,TGTGCCAGCAGCTTACAACGGGATGGGACCCAGTACTTC
TRBD1,many,TRBJ1-5,TRBV28,CASTDRGRNQPQHF,TGTGCCAGCACAGACAGGGGACGAAATCAGCCCCAGCATTTT
NA,NA,TRBJ2-1,TRBV29-1,CSVEESGVEQFF,TGCAGCGTTGAAGAATCTGGTGTCGAGCAGTTCTTC
TRBD1,NA,TRBJ2-7,TRBV10-3,CAIRGQGYEQYF,TGTGCCATCAGGGGACAGGGCTACGAGCAGTACTTC
NA,once,TRBJ2-7,TRBV2,CASSWATTFPYF,TGTGCCAGCAGTTGGGCCACGACATTTCCGTACTTC
NA,few,TRBJ1-1,TRBV10-2,CASGDPEAFF,TGCGCCAGCGGAGATCCTGAAGCTTTCTTT
NA,NA,TRBJ2-5,TRBV5-1,CASSAGFQETQYF,TGCGCCAGCAGCGCGGGGTTTCAAGAGACCCAGTACTTC
NA,NA,TRBJ2-6,TRBV30,CASSGANVLTF,TGTGCTTCATCTGGGGCCAACGTCCTGACTTTC
NA,few,TRBJ1-2,TRBV29-1,CSVEDRIGVGGYTF,TGCAGCGTTGAAGATCGCATCGGGGTGGGTGGCTACACCTTC
NA,NA,TRBJ1-4,TRBV13,CASSFLGVGEKLFF,TGTGCCAGCAGCTTTCTGGGTGTAGGTGAAAAACTGTTTTTT
NA,few,TRBJ2-2,TRBV6-1,CASSDPGQQHTGELFF,TGTGCCAGCAGTGACCCAGGACAACAACACACCGGGGAGCTGTTTTTT